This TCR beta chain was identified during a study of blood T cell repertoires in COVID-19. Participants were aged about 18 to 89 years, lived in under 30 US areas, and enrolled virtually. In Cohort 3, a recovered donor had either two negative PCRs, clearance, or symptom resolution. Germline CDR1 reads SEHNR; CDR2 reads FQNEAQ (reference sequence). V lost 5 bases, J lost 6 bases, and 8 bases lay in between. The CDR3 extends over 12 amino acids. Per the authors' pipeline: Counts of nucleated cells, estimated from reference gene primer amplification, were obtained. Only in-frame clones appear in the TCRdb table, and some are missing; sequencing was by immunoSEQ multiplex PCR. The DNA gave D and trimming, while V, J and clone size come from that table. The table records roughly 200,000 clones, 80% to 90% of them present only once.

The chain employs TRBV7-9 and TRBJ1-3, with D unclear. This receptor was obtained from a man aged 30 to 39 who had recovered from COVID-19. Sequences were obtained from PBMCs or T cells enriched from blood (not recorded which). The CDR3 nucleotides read TGTGCCAGCAGCCTGCGGGAAAACACCATATATTTT. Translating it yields CASSLRENTIYF.